The rows below give T cell receptor beta chains drawn from one sample of a study of cytomegalovirus exposure and HLA in healthy donors. The method was immunoSEQ multiplex PCR; TCRdb's version includes in-frame clones alone and lacks a portion of them. The sample contains around 150,000 clones, around 85% of which appear only once. The sequencing input was PBMCs. These receptor sequences come from a woman in her twenties or thirties in good health and CMV-seronegative. Each CDR3 is given with its conserved first and last residue. A D gene is named only where the DNA matches it firmly. Clone size is not always given. Where it is, it says once, few, many or a class for expanded clones.

v_call	d_call	clone_size	j_call	cdr3_nt	cdr3_aa
TRBV10-3	TRBD2	few	TRBJ2-1	TGTGCCATCAGAGGGACTAGCGGGCTCTCCTACAATGAGCAGTTCTTC	CAIRGTSGLSYNEQFF
TRBV2	TRBD1	NA	TRBJ2-7	TGTGCCAGCAGTGCGACAGGGGGATACTCCTACGAGCAGTACTTC	CASSATGGYSYEQYF
TRBV29-1	NA	NA	TRBJ1-5	TGCAGCGTTTGTTCGGGGGGCTTGGGTCAGCCCCAGCATTTT	CSVCSGGLGQPQHF
TRBV18	NA	NA	TRBJ1-1	TGTGCCAGCTCACCACCGGGGGGTACTGAAGCTTTCTTT	CASSPPGGTEAFF
TRBV5-5	TRBD1	once	TRBJ2-5	TGTGCCAGCAGCTCCGGGACAGGGAAGTTGGAGACCCAGTACTTC	CASSSGTGKLETQYF
TRBV28	TRBD2	once	TRBJ2-1	TGTGCCAGCAGGGCCACTAGCGGGGGGGCGGATGAGCAGTTCTTC	CASRATSGGADEQFF
TRBV27	NA	NA	TRBJ2-5	TGTGCCAGCAGTTTCCTAGCTGCTGAGACCCAGTACTTC	CASSFLAAETQYF
TRBV2	NA	NA	TRBJ2-3	TGTGCCAGCAAACAGGGCGGTAGCACAGATACGCAGTATTTT	CASKQGGSTDTQYF
TRBV21-1	NA	NA	TRBJ2-7	NA	CASSKNHAVGTGTYEQYF
TRBV27	NA	NA	TRBJ2-1	TGTGCCACCACATCTCTACAGGCTAACTCCTACAATGAGCAGTTCTTC	CATTSLQANSYNEQFF
TRBV5-8	TRBD1	NA	TRBJ1-4	TGTGCCAGCAGCCACGGACAGGGGGTTCTTCTGAATGAAAAACTGTTTTTT	CASSHGQGVLLNEKLFF
TRBV30	TRBD2	NA	TRBJ2-1	TGTGCCTGGGCACCGGGGCCTAGCGGGAGTTATGAGCAGTTCTTC	CAWAPGPSGSYEQFF
TRBV4-2	NA	NA	TRBJ1-1	TGTGCCAGCAGCCAAGATGGCCAGGGGCGGCGCACTGAAGCTTTCTTT	CASSQDGQGRRTEAFF
TRBV9	NA	NA	TRBJ2-7	TGTGCCAGCAGCGTAGGAGGATACGAGCAGTACTTC	CASSVGGYEQYF
TRBV30	NA	NA	TRBJ1-1	TGTGCCTGGAGGAACTCCGGGACTCCTGAAGCTTTCTTT	CAWRNSGTPEAFF
TRBV13	NA	NA	TRBJ1-1	TGTGCCAGCAGCTGGGGAGGGAACACTGAAGCTTTCTTT	CASSWGGNTEAFF
TRBV7-3	NA	NA	TRBJ2-3	TGTGCCAGCAGCCCGCGTGTGCAGGCAGATACGCAGTATTTT	CASSPRVQADTQYF
TRBV15	NA	NA	TRBJ2-7	TGTGCCACCAGCAGGTTACAGGGGGGGCCTTCCTACGAGCAGTACTTC	CATSRLQGGPSYEQYF
TRBV28	NA	NA	TRBJ2-2	TGTGCCAGCAGTTTAGGACTGAGCGAGCTGTTTTTT	CASSLGLSELFF
TRBV6-6	NA	NA	TRBJ1-1	TGTGCCAGCAGTAGACAGGAAGCTTTCTTT	CASSRQEAFF
TRBV6-1	NA	NA	TRBJ1-3	TGTGCCAGCAGTGGGGGTCGGGGCTCTGGAAACACCATATATTTT	CASSGGRGSGNTIYF
TRBV5-8	NA	once	TRBJ2-7	TGTGCCAGCAGAAGGGGAACAGGGTCCTACGAGCAGTACTTC	CASRRGTGSYEQYF
TRBV13	NA	NA	TRBJ1-1	TGTGCCAGCAGGGGCACAACGAACACTGAAGCTTTCTTT	CASRGTTNTEAFF
TRBV6-1	NA	NA	TRBJ1-1	TGTGCCAGCAGTGGGCTGGAATGGGGGGCTGAAGCTTTCTTT	CASSGLEWGAEAFF
TRBV7-8	TRBD2	NA	TRBJ2-1	TGTGCCAGCAGCACTCTAGCGGGGGGCTCCTACAATGAGCAGTTCTTC	CASSTLAGGSYNEQFF
TRBV7-8	NA	NA	TRBJ2-5	TGTGCCAGCAGCCTCCAAGCTTCAGAGACCCAGTACTTC	CASSLQASETQYF
TRBV10-2	TRBD2	NA	TRBJ2-5	TGCGCCAGCAGTGAGGACTGGGGGGGTTCAGAGACCCAGTACTTC	CASSEDWGGSETQYF
TRBV7-9	TRBD1	NA	TRBJ2-7	TGTGCCAGCAGCCTCGACGGGACAGGGTCCTACGAGCAGTACTTC	CASSLDGTGSYEQYF
TRBV19	NA	NA	TRBJ2-3	TGTGCCAGTAAGGTCCTAAGGGGGATAGGCACAGATACGCAGTATTTT	CASKVLRGIGTDTQYF
TRBV7-9	TRBD1	NA	TRBJ2-5	TGTGCCAGCAGCCCCTCGTCAGGGGGAGAGACCCAGTACTTC	CASSPSSGGETQYF
TRBV2	TRBD2	NA	TRBJ2-5	TGTGCCAGCACCAAGGGTAGCGGGGGGGTTCAAGAGACCCAGTACTTC	CASTKGSGGVQETQYF
TRBV7-6	TRBD1	NA	TRBJ1-2	TGTGCCAGCAGCACCCGGGACAGCTATGGCTACACCTTC	CASSTRDSYGYTF
TRBV7-2	NA	NA	TRBJ2-1	TGTGCCAGCAGCTTAGCGGGAGTAACCTACAATGAGCAGTTCTTC	CASSLAGVTYNEQFF
TRBV6-5	TRBD2	once	TRBJ2-3	TGTGCCAGCAGCTCCGGGGCGGGGGGCTCGGGGACGCAGTATTTT	CASSSGAGGSGTQYF
TRBV6-1	TRBD1	NA	TRBJ2-7	TGTGCCAGCAGTGGGGGACAGGGGCTACTCCTGAATGACGAGCAGTACTTC	CASSGGQGLLLNDEQYF
TRBV29-1	NA	NA	TRBJ2-7	TGCAGCGTCCAGGGAGGGGGAGTAACCTACGAGCAGTACTTC	CSVQGGGVTYEQYF
TRBV19	TRBD2	NA	TRBJ2-7	TGTGCCAGTAGCCCCTCGACTAGCTGGTACGAGCAGTACTTC	CASSPSTSWYEQYF
TRBV9	NA	NA	TRBJ1-2	TGTGCCAGCAGCGTAGGGTCAGGGGCCTATGGCTACACCTTC	CASSVGSGAYGYTF
TRBV2	NA	NA	TRBJ2-5	TGTGCCAGCAGTGATAGGACAACTGCCGGGGAGACCCAGTACTTC	CASSDRTTAGETQYF
TRBV2	NA	NA	TRBJ2-3	TGTGCCAGCACCTTCCTAGGCGGGGGCTTCACAGATACGCAGTATTTT	CASTFLGGGFTDTQYF
TRBV28	TRBD2	once	TRBJ2-5	TGTGCCAGCAGTAAGACTAGCGGGATTCGGGAGACCCAGTACTTC	CASSKTSGIRETQYF
TRBV28	NA	NA	TRBJ1-2	TGTGCCAGCAAGATGACAGTCTATGGCTACACCTTC	CASKMTVYGYTF
TRBV6-6	TRBD1	NA	TRBJ2-7	TGTGCCAGCAGCAGACAGGGTGGCTCCTACGAGCAGTACTTC	CASSRQGGSYEQYF
TRBV7-9	NA	NA	TRBJ1-3	TGTGCCAGCAGCCGTTACGGAGCCTCGAACTCTGGAAACACCATATATTTT	CASSRYGASNSGNTIYF
TRBV19	TRBD1	once	TRBJ2-3	TGTGCTACCCGGGACAGGGTGTCAGATACGCAGTATTTT	CATRDRVSDTQYF
TRBV9	TRBD1	once	TRBJ1-4	TGTGCCAGCAGCGGGGGACAGGGGAGCGAAAAACTGTTTTTT	CASSGGQGSEKLFF
TRBV5-1	NA	NA	TRBJ2-7	TGCGCCAGCAGCCCTGACAGTACCTCCTCCTACGAGCAGTACTTC	CASSPDSTSSYEQYF
TRBV6-5	NA	once	TRBJ1-2	TGTGCCAGCAGTTACGCTATAACAGGGACCTATGGCTACACCTTC	CASSYAITGTYGYTF
TRBV11-3	TRBD1	NA	TRBJ2-3	TGTGCCAGCAGCCAAGGGGGCCCTTATGGCACAGATACGCAGTATTTT	CASSQGGPYGTDTQYF
TRBV19	NA	NA	TRBJ1-5	TGTGCCAGTAGCCTCGGGGGGGGTCAGCCCCAGCATTTT	CASSLGGGQPQHF
TRBV10-1	TRBD1	NA	TRBJ2-2	TGCGCCAGCACCCGGGACAGGGACATCGGGGAGCTGTTTTTT	CASTRDRDIGELFF
TRBV4-3	NA	NA	TRBJ1-2	TGCGCCAGCAGCCAAGAGTGGGGGCGCGACTATGGCTACACCTTC	CASSQEWGRDYGYTF